This is a list of T cell receptor beta chains from one sample in a study of blood T cell repertoires in COVID-19. Measured with immunoSEQ multiplex PCR; TCRdb has only the in-frame clones, and not every one. The data contain around 240,000 clones, approximately 85% of them singletons. The sample consisted of PBMCs or T cells enriched from blood (not recorded which). Receptors originate from a woman in her forties or fifties who had recovered from COVID-19. Both conserved end residues are trimmed from each CDR3. Each record gives: CDR3 protein, J gene, V gene, clone size. Rows give clone size only sometimes, using once, few, many, or a class for an expanded clone.

cdr3_aa: ASSGTSNTEAF
j_call: TRBJ1-1
v_call: TRBV12-3/TRBV12-4
clone_size: once

cdr3_aa: ASSSQVLSSYNEQF
j_call: TRBJ2-1
v_call: TRBV5-4
clone_size: NA

cdr3_aa: ASSAFGGTETQY
j_call: TRBJ2-5
v_call: TRBV3-1/TRBV3-2
clone_size: NA

cdr3_aa: ASSVAGGGANVLT
j_call: TRBJ2-6
v_call: TRBV9
clone_size: NA

cdr3_aa: ASRSTGYRGEQY
j_call: TRBJ2-7
v_call: TRBV5-4
clone_size: NA

cdr3_aa: ASSPGDRVTDTQY
j_call: TRBJ2-3
v_call: TRBV7-8
clone_size: NA

cdr3_aa: ATLGYGYT
j_call: TRBJ1-2
v_call: TRBV19
clone_size: NA

cdr3_aa: ASSFSYGSHEQY
j_call: TRBJ2-7
v_call: TRBV11-2
clone_size: NA

cdr3_aa: ASSTLRGRQYNEQF
j_call: TRBJ2-1
v_call: TRBV16
clone_size: NA

cdr3_aa: SAGEGQPQH
j_call: TRBJ1-5
v_call: TRBV29-1
clone_size: NA

cdr3_aa: ASSLLAGTDTQY
j_call: TRBJ2-3
v_call: TRBV7-9
clone_size: NA

cdr3_aa: ASRRLDNEQF
j_call: TRBJ2-1
v_call: TRBV2
clone_size: NA

cdr3_aa: ASSPSNMGAITKIEAF
j_call: TRBJ1-1
v_call: TRBV4-1
clone_size: NA

cdr3_aa: ASSERGAVAGRRDYEQY
j_call: TRBJ2-7
v_call: TRBV6-1
clone_size: NA

cdr3_aa: ASSPGRGLGKLF
j_call: TRBJ1-4
v_call: TRBV3-1/TRBV3-2
clone_size: few

cdr3_aa: ASSSGLAGVSGANVLT
j_call: TRBJ2-6
v_call: TRBV5-1
clone_size: once

cdr3_aa: ASSSGTGGYYGYT
j_call: TRBJ1-2
v_call: TRBV5-4
clone_size: NA

cdr3_aa: ASSPPAADYNEQF
j_call: TRBJ2-1
v_call: TRBV7-9
clone_size: NA

cdr3_aa: ASRTTGGSEQF
j_call: TRBJ2-1
v_call: TRBV27
clone_size: once

cdr3_aa: ASSDVTTGYEQY
j_call: TRBJ2-7
v_call: TRBV10-2
clone_size: NA

cdr3_aa: ASSEPGYNEQF
j_call: TRBJ2-1
v_call: TRBV2
clone_size: NA

cdr3_aa: ASSLGQRQYNEQF
j_call: TRBJ2-1
v_call: TRBV7-8
clone_size: NA

cdr3_aa: ASSLDSGRGNEQF
j_call: TRBJ2-1
v_call: TRBV5-1
clone_size: NA

cdr3_aa: ASSFSHGYGYT
j_call: TRBJ1-2
v_call: TRBV27
clone_size: NA

cdr3_aa: SVEWDTQETQY
j_call: TRBJ2-5
v_call: TRBV29-1
clone_size: NA

cdr3_aa: ASSTYGTGGESSSYNEQF
j_call: TRBJ2-1
v_call: TRBV9
clone_size: NA

cdr3_aa: ASSLGQATEAF
j_call: TRBJ1-1
v_call: TRBV5-1
clone_size: NA

cdr3_aa: ASSDRDKQY
j_call: TRBJ2-7
v_call: TRBV2
clone_size: few

cdr3_aa: ATSREFGQLNEKLF
j_call: TRBJ1-4
v_call: TRBV15
clone_size: NA

cdr3_aa: ASSLPNDFYQF
j_call: TRBJ2-1
v_call: TRBV5-1
clone_size: NA

cdr3_aa: ASSSGGLSEAF
j_call: TRBJ1-1
v_call: TRBV5-1
clone_size: NA

cdr3_aa: ASTPAGVRGEQF
j_call: TRBJ2-1
v_call: TRBV19
clone_size: NA

cdr3_aa: ASSPGLAPTYEQY
j_call: TRBJ2-7
v_call: TRBV7-9
clone_size: NA

cdr3_aa: ASSDRGLRSEAF
j_call: TRBJ1-1
v_call: TRBV19
clone_size: NA

cdr3_aa: ASSSALAGSYEQY
j_call: TRBJ2-7
v_call: TRBV27
clone_size: NA

cdr3_aa: ASSPGLVYNEQF
j_call: TRBJ2-1
v_call: TRBV18
clone_size: once

cdr3_aa: ASRNLTGGRNTGELF
j_call: TRBJ2-2
v_call: TRBV2
clone_size: NA

cdr3_aa: ALGQGLTGELF
j_call: TRBJ2-2
v_call: TRBV28
clone_size: NA

cdr3_aa: ASSRQAPYEQY
j_call: TRBJ2-7
v_call: TRBV6-5
clone_size: once

cdr3_aa: ASSPIGQATGNTIY
j_call: TRBJ1-3
v_call: TRBV18
clone_size: NA

cdr3_aa: ASSDRGPETQY
j_call: TRBJ2-5
v_call: TRBV7-9
clone_size: NA

cdr3_aa: ASSQGRDRGGNTIY
j_call: TRBJ1-3
v_call: TRBV3-1/TRBV3-2
clone_size: once

cdr3_aa: ASRRTSGWNTDTQY
j_call: TRBJ2-3
v_call: TRBV19
clone_size: NA

cdr3_aa: ASSDRSPEAF
j_call: TRBJ1-1
v_call: TRBV2
clone_size: NA

cdr3_aa: ASSIRLLSSDEQY
j_call: TRBJ2-7
v_call: TRBV19
clone_size: NA

cdr3_aa: ASRSGGIGELF
j_call: TRBJ2-2
v_call: TRBV12-5
clone_size: NA

cdr3_aa: ASSLTLVGQGRGEQF
j_call: TRBJ2-1
v_call: TRBV7-3
clone_size: NA

cdr3_aa: ASSQALAGASYNEQF
j_call: TRBJ2-1
v_call: TRBV4-1
clone_size: NA

cdr3_aa: ASSPTTGTSGYEQY
j_call: TRBJ2-7
v_call: TRBV4-2
clone_size: NA

cdr3_aa: ASRDSFLAYEQY
j_call: TRBJ2-7
v_call: TRBV6-5
clone_size: NA

cdr3_aa: ASSYGRGNAQPQH
j_call: TRBJ1-5
v_call: TRBV6-2/TRBV6-3
clone_size: NA

cdr3_aa: ASSQGGQNTEAF
j_call: TRBJ1-1
v_call: TRBV28
clone_size: NA

cdr3_aa: ASSEGAVTEAF
j_call: TRBJ1-1
v_call: TRBV6-1
clone_size: NA

cdr3_aa: ASSRLDRVTGNTIY
j_call: TRBJ1-3
v_call: TRBV11-2
clone_size: NA

cdr3_aa: ATSRDFVGLGRETQY
j_call: TRBJ2-5
v_call: TRBV15
clone_size: NA

cdr3_aa: ASSYTGITEAF
j_call: TRBJ1-1
v_call: TRBV13
clone_size: NA

cdr3_aa: ASSPGTETYEQY
j_call: TRBJ2-7
v_call: TRBV5-1
clone_size: NA

cdr3_aa: ASSYTPGQRETQY
j_call: TRBJ2-5
v_call: TRBV6-5
clone_size: NA

cdr3_aa: ASSKTSGVNTGELF
j_call: TRBJ2-2
v_call: TRBV7-2
clone_size: once